This entry lists 13 T cell receptor beta chains sequenced from one sample in a study of OX40 agonist ivuxolimab in advanced cancers. Sequenced by immunoSEQ multiplex PCR; TCRdb stores in-frame clones only, minus some. The repertoire includes about 83,000 clones, roughly four fifths of them detected once, and roughly 1.8% sits in the top ten. The sample here was CD4+ or CD8+ T cells sorted from blood, taken in a trial of the OX40 agonist ivuxolimab. The receptors here all came from an adult with an advanced solid tumor such as melanoma, head and neck, liver or kidney cancer.

The chain employs TRBV7-2 and TRBJ2-5, with D unresolved. The CDR3 extends over 14 amino acids. The germline CDR1 and CDR2 sequences are SGHTA and FQGNSA. Trimming stripped 1 base from V and 5 bases from J, with 11 bases between. CDR3 sequence reads: CASSLGVLAETQYF. For the CDR3, the DNA is TGTGCCAGCAGCTTAGGGGTCCTCGCGGAGACCCAGTACTTC.

The V gene is TRBV9, the J gene TRBJ1-6; 11 nucleotides line up with TRBD1. Germline CDR1 is SGDLS and CDR2 is YYNGEE. The CDR3 is 15 amino acids. V was pared by 2 bases and J by 9 bases, with 4 bases of the junction left unmatched. CDR3 in amino acids: CASSVGQGGGSPLHF. The CDR3 region has the DNA TGTGCCAGCAGCGTGGGACAGGGGGGAGGTTCACCCCTCCACTTT.

The chain recombines TRBV19 with TRBJ2-3; the match to TRBD2 covers 7 bases. With 6 bases clipped from V and 1 base from J, the junction kept 4 bases outside the gene matches. CDR3 size: 14 residues. The germline V gene encodes CDR1 LNHDA and CDR2 SQIVND (reference sequence). The DNA of the CDR3 is TGTGCCAGTAGCCAGCGGGGCCGCACAGATACGCAGTATTTT. Protein: CASSQRGRTDTQYF.

This clone was counted a single time. This sequence joins TRBV7-3 and TRBJ2-5; unclear D gene. The DNA end favors TRBJ2-7, so the J call may be wrong. This CDR3 is built from 14 residues. CDR1 and CDR2 (germline): SGHTA, FQGTGA. Here the CDR3 reads CASSLRPPSYEQYF. The CDR3 region has the DNA TGTGCCAGCAGCTTAAGGCCACCCTCCTACGAGCAGTACTTC.

The chain links TRBV29-1 to TRBJ2-2, with D tentatively TRBD1 or TRBD2 (5 bases each). The CDR3 runs 14 residues. CDR1 SQVTM and CDR2 ANQGSEA come from the germline V gene. Trimming stripped 4 bases from V and 3 bases from J, with 12 bases between. CDR3 sequence reads: CSVVLGPHTGELFF. CDR3 DNA sequence: TGCAGCGTTGTACTGGGACCCCACACCGGGGAGCTGTTTTTT.

The V call is TRBV10-3, the J call TRBJ2-1; 8 positions agree with TRBD2. Unmatched junction bases numbered 15, after V lost 6 bases and J lost 8 bases. The germline V gene has CDR1 ENHRY and CDR2 SYGVKD. This CDR3 spans 16 amino acids. The CDR3 is CAIRIGGGSARDEQFF. CDR3 DNA: TGTGCCATCAGGATAGGCGGGGGGTCCGCTCGCGATGAGCAGTTCTTC.

The genes are TRBV5-1 and TRBJ2-1, with D perhaps TRBD2 (6 bases). Per the germline V gene, CDR1 is SGHRS and CDR2 is YFSETQ. The V gene lost 0 bases and the J gene lost 7 bases, with 11 bases spanning the gap. There are 14 residues in the CDR3. The chain's CDR3 is CASSLALRGNEQFF. The DNA of the CDR3 is TGCGCCAGCAGCTTGGCCCTCCGGGGGAATGAGCAGTTCTTC.

The chain links TRBV10-2 to TRBJ1-5; no firm D call. The CDR3 has 13 amino acids. CDR1 is WSHSY, CDR2 SAAADI, per germline. Between the trimmed V and J ends, which lost 8 bases and 8 bases, there was a span of 16 bases. The CDR3 DNA reads as TGCGCCAGCTGTCGGGGAATCGGGGAGCCCCAGCATTTT. Amino acid sequence: CASCRGIGEPQHF.

J is TRBJ2-5 and V is TRBV5-1; 13 nucleotides line up with TRBD2. The CDR3 extends over 16 amino acids. Germline V CDR1 and CDR2: SGHRS, YFSETQ. The V and J ends lost 4 bases and 2 bases, in that order; junction bases with no gene match: 5. For the CDR3, the DNA is TGCGCCAGCAGCGGACTACTAGCGGGGGGGCAAGAGACCCAGTACTTC. Its protein is CASSGLLAGGQETQYF.

The chain uses TRBV19 and TRBJ1-6; D might be TRBD1 (5 bases). Germline V gives CDR1 LNHDA, CDR2 SQIVND (reference sequence). V was pared by 6 bases and J by 4 bases, with 16 bases between. The CDR3 contains 16 residues. In DNA form, the CDR3 reads TGTGCCAGTAGCCGGGGGTCGGGAGGATATAATTCACCCCTCCACTTT. The encoded protein is CASSRGSGGYNSPLHF.

The rearrangement links TRBV5-1 to TRBJ2-3, with D unclear. With 2 bases removed from V and 4 bases from J, the gap between germline ends came to 8 bases. This CDR3 region has 13 residues. CDR1 and CDR2 from the germline V gene are SGHRS and YFSETQ. The CDR3 loop is CASSFNSPDTQYF. CDR3 bases: TGCGCCAGCAGCTTTAACAGTCCAGATACGCAGTATTTT.

The chain joins TRBV12-5 to TRBJ1-1; D is unclear. The CDR3 sequence is 12 residues long. Trimming removed 8 bases at V and 2 bases at J, with 9 bases between. Germline loops: CDR1 LGHNT, CDR2 FRNRAP. The CDR3 DNA is TGTGCTAGTAAGGGAGCCAACACTGAAGCTTTCTTT. Amino acids: CASKGANTEAFF.

The chain carries TRBV5-6 and TRBJ1-1, with 10 bases fitting TRBD1. Losses at the gene ends were 4 bases for V and 2 bases for J; bases not matched to a gene: 5. This CDR3 spans 15 amino acids. Germline V gene data show CDR1 as SGHDT and CDR2 as YYEEEE. CDR3 in DNA: TGTGCCAGCAGCGCATTGACAGGGGGCAACACTGAAGCTTTCTTT. This sequence encodes CASSALTGGNTEAFF.